These 25 T cell receptor beta chains were sequenced from one sample in a study of T cells in localized non-small cell lung cancer. The data were produced by immunoSEQ multiplex PCR, yet TCRdb's version contains in-frame clones alone and is incomplete. The data show around 25,000 clones, with approximately 86% seen just once and 12% to 15% held by the top ten. The sample here was peripheral blood, taken before any cancer treatment. These receptors were taken from a female donor older than 55 with stage I lung adenocarcinoma.

J is TRBJ1-1 and V is TRBV30; D gene uncertain. The CDR3 spans 13 residues. In germline, CDR1 is GTSNPN, CDR2 SVGIG (reference sequence). V lost 1 base to trimming and J lost 4 bases, with 10 bases between them. The CDR3 protein is CAWSATGITEAFF. Written as DNA, the CDR3 is TGTGCCTGGAGTGCGACCGGGATCACTGAAGCTTTCTTT.

The chain uses TRBV6-5 and TRBJ1-2; D might be TRBD1 (5 bases). From germline, CDR1 is MNHEY and CDR2 SVGAGI. With 5 bases removed from V and 5 bases from J, the gap between germline ends came to 18 bases. CDR3 length equals 15 residues. DNA for the CDR3: TGTGCCAGCAGTCCTAGCCGGGGGGAAAGATATGGCTACACCTTC. This sequence encodes CASSPSRGERYGYTF.

The gene calls are TRBV6-5 and TRBJ1-1; weak D call: TRBD1 (5 bases). Germline V CDR1 and CDR2: MNHEY, SVGAGI. V was clipped by 10 bases and J by 4 bases, with 19 bases between them. The CDR3 spans 14 residues. The CDR3 bases are TGTGCCACTTGGTGGGGTATGGGGGTCACTGAAGCTTTCTTT. As protein: CATWWGMGVTEAFF.

The chain links TRBV30 to TRBJ1-6, with D hard to call. V was trimmed by 1 base and J by 0 bases, leaving 1 base between them. The germline gives CDR1 GTSNPN, CDR2 SVGIG (reference sequence). The CDR3 has 13 residues. CDR3: CAWSDSYNSPLHF. Here the CDR3 DNA reads TGTGCCTGGAGTGACTCCTATAATTCACCCCTCCACTTT. The full variable domain, with the rest looked up from reference TRBV30 and TRBJ1-6, is SQTIHQWPATLVQPVGSPLSLECTVEGTSNPNLYWYRQAAGRGLQLLFYSVGIGQISSEVPQNLSASRPQDRQFILSSKKLLLSDSGFYLCAWSDSYNSPLHFGNGTRLTVT.

The V call is TRBV19, the J call TRBJ1-2; the D is unclear. The ends were cut back, 3 bases at V and 2 bases at J, with 7 bases in the middle. CDR1 is LNHDA, CDR2 SQIVND, per germline (reference sequence). CDR3 size: 13 residues. Here the CDR3 reads CASSMAANYGYTF. CDR3 DNA: TGTGCCAGTAGTATGGCAGCGAACTATGGCTACACCTTC.

V is TRBV7-9 and J is TRBJ1-1; D gene uncertain. The CDR3 extends over 13 amino acids. Trimming left V 5 bases short and J 1 base short, with 8 bases between. Germline CDR1 SEHNR, CDR2 FQNEAQ (reference sequence). This CDR3 reads CASSTYGNTEAFF. CDR3 in DNA: TGTGCCAGCAGCACCTACGGGAACACTGAAGCTTTCTTT.

This clone was seen only once. This chain links TRBV9 with TRBJ1-1, with D unclear. V lost 0 bases and J lost 1, with 4 bases in between. This CDR3 is built from 13 residues. From germline, CDR1 is SGDLS and CDR2 YYNGEE. CDR3 region: CASSVDRNTEAFF. As DNA, the CDR3 is TGTGCCAGCAGCGTAGACAGGAACACTGAAGCTTTCTTT.

The rearrangement links TRBV7-9 to TRBJ2-5; 7 bases fit TRBD1. The germline CDR1 and CDR2 sequences are SEHNR and FQNEAQ (reference sequence). With 0 bases clipped from V and 4 bases from J, the junction kept 2 bases outside the gene matches. The CDR3 runs to 14 residues. The CDR3 reads CASSLANRGETQYF. CDR3 sequence (DNA): TGTGCCAGCAGCTTAGCGAACAGGGGAGAGACCCAGTACTTC.

This clone was observed once. The chain uses TRBV5-6 and TRBJ1-5, with 7 bases fitting TRBD1. The junction had 8 bases not matched to a gene; V was cut back by 3 bases and J by 5 bases. Germline V gives CDR1 SGHDT, CDR2 YYEEEE. The CDR3 length is 15 residues. CDR3 nucleotide sequence: TGTGCCAGCAGCTCAGGGGGGGACTTAGATCAGCCCCAGCATTTT. It translates to CASSSGGDLDQPQHF.

This sequence joins TRBV6-1 and TRBJ1-5, with 9 bases lining up with TRBD1. The CDR3 has 15 residues. Germline CDR1 reads MNHNS; CDR2 reads SASEGT. The trim removed 6 bases at V and 1 base at J, leaving 4 bases unmatched. CDR3 region: CASSTGGLSNQPQHF. CDR3 nucleotide sequence: TGTGCCAGCAGCACAGGGGGCTTAAGCAATCAGCCCCAGCATTTT.

This clone was seen a single time. The chain links TRBV7-2 to TRBJ1-5, with D perhaps TRBD1 (5 bases). The CDR3 runs to 14 residues. Per the germline V gene, CDR1 is SGHTA and CDR2 is FQGNSA. The ends were cut back, 5 bases at V and 5 bases at J, with 13 bases in the middle. In nucleotides, the CDR3 is TGTGCCAGCAGCCAGGGACTGCTGTATCAGCCCCAGCATTTT. Encoded protein: CASSQGLLYQPQHF. The full variable domain, completed using reference TRBV7-2 and TRBJ1-5, is GAGVSQSPSNKVTEKGKDVELRCDPISGHTALYWYRQSLGQGLEFLIYFQGNSAPDKSGLPSDRFSAERTGGSVSTLTIQRTQQEDSAVYLCASSQGLLYQPQHFGDGTRLSIL.

This sequence joins TRBV6-5 and TRBJ1-3; D is uncertain. The CDR3 runs to 12 residues. The ends were cut back, 2 bases at V and 11 bases at J, with 10 bases in the middle. Germline V gene lookup returns CDR1 MNHEY and CDR2 SVGAGI. CDR3 sequence reads: CASSYNSGPIYF. The CDR3 region has the DNA TGTGCCAGCAGTTACAATTCTGGTCCCATATATTTT.

This clone was observed a single time. The V call is TRBV7-8, the J call TRBJ2-1; no firm D call. This CDR3 has 14 residues. Germline V gives CDR1 SGHVS, CDR2 FQNEAQ. The germline V and J ends were trimmed by 5 bases and 7 bases, with 15 bases remaining between them. The CDR3 loop reads CASSLTPVGNEQFF. The CDR3 coding sequence is TGTGCCAGCAGCCTAACTCCAGTTGGGAATGAGCAGTTCTTC.

The chain combines TRBV6-1 with TRBJ1-5, with no clear D. The CDR3 is 13 amino acids. V was trimmed by 10 bases and J by 2 bases, leaving 12 bases between them. The germline gives CDR1 MNHNS, CDR2 SASEGT. In nucleotides, the CDR3 is TGTGCCACCGGGAGGGTAGGCAATCAGCCCCAGCATTTT. It specifies CATGRVGNQPQHF.

In its sample, this clone was seen a few times. The V and J genes are TRBV15 and TRBJ1-1; unclear D gene. Trimming cost V 0 bases and J 6 bases, with 8 bases left between them. This CDR3 has 13 amino acids. Germline lookup yields CDR1 LNHNV and CDR2 YYDKDF (reference sequence). The CDR3 region has the DNA TGTGCCACCAGCAGAGATCGAAGGGCTGAAGCTTTCTTT. Residues: CATSRDRRAEAFF.

V and J are TRBV5-1 and TRBJ2-5; perhaps TRBD1 as D (6 bases). CDR1 and CDR2 from the germline V gene are SGHRS and YFSETQ. There are 15 residues in the CDR3. V was pared by 0 bases and J by 1 base, with 10 bases between. This CDR3 reads CASSLAGRGQETQYF. CDR3 in DNA: TGCGCCAGCAGCTTGGCGGGCAGGGGCCAAGAGACCCAGTACTTC.

The rearrangement links TRBV6-6 to TRBJ1-1, with D uncertain. Trimming cost V 10 bases and J 4 bases, with 22 bases left between them. Germline loops: CDR1 MNHNY, CDR2 SVGAGI (reference sequence). This CDR3 comprises 15 residues. In DNA, the CDR3 is TGTGCCACCGGGGAGACCGCCCGAGGTGGCACTGAAGCTTTCTTT. Protein product: CATGETARGGTEAFF.

The chain uses TRBV28 and TRBJ1-2; possibly TRBD1 for D (5 bases). Deletions cut 6 bases from V and 5 bases from J, with 10 bases between. The CDR3 consists of 12 residues. Germline V lookup: CDR1 MDHEN, CDR2 SYDVKM. The CDR3 here is CASSSDSYGYTF. The DNA of the CDR3 is TGTGCCAGCAGCTCTGACAGTTATGGCTACACCTTC.

This chain uses TRBV6-4 with TRBJ2-2; D is perhaps TRBD2 (5 bases). Per the germline V gene, CDR1 is MRHNA and CDR2 is SNTAGT. V lost 7 bases to trimming and J lost 2 bases, with 11 bases between them. The CDR3 totals 14 residues. The CDR3 DNA follows: TGTGCCAGCAAACCGGGATTTAACACCGGGGAGCTGTTTTTT. It translates to CASKPGFNTGELFF.

This chain links TRBV6-1 with TRBJ2-1; D assignment may be TRBD1 or TRBD2 (5 bases each). The germline V gene has CDR1 MNHNS and CDR2 SASEGT. Deletions cut 3 bases from V and 4 bases from J, with 13 bases between. CDR3 size: 15 residues. Written as DNA, the CDR3 is TGTGCCAGCAGTGATTTACCGGGACGTTACAATGAGCAGTTCTTC. It codes for CASSDLPGRYNEQFF.

The sample holds one count of this clone. The gene calls are TRBV29-1 and TRBJ2-1, with TRBD1 as a possible D gene (6 bases). V was clipped by 7 bases and J by 0 bases, with 19 bases between them. This CDR3 contains 16 residues. Germline V lookup: CDR1 SQVTM, CDR2 ANQGSEA. CDR3 in DNA: TGCAGCGCTACGGACCACAGGGTAGGCTCCTACAATGAGCAGTTCTTC. The encoded protein is CSATDHRVGSYNEQFF.

This rearrangement joins TRBV30 to TRBJ1-3; the D is unclear. The CDR3 sequence is 13 residues long. Germline lookup yields CDR1 GTSNPN and CDR2 SVGIG (reference sequence). Trimming pared 7 bases from V and 4 bases from J, leaving 14 bases between. The CDR3 loop reads CAYGLVQGNTIYF. CDR3 nucleotides: TGTGCCTACGGATTAGTCCAGGGAAACACCATATATTTT.

The chain has TRBV7-9 and TRBJ2-1; tentative D call: TRBD1 (6 bases). This CDR3 spans 14 amino acids. Per the germline V gene, CDR1 is SEHNR and CDR2 is FQNEAQ (reference sequence). V was pared by 10 bases and J by 7 bases, with 20 bases between. CDR3 sequence reads: CAIPIRDNPNEQFF. The DNA for the CDR3 is TGTGCCATACCGATCCGGGACAACCCAAATGAGCAGTTCTTC.

The chain combines TRBV7-6 with TRBJ1-1; D is unresolved. The CDR3 runs to 13 residues. Trimming removed 2 bases from V and 1 base from J, with 5 bases in between. CDR1 is SGHVS and CDR2 is FNYEAQ in the germline V gene. The CDR3 reads CASSLLENTEAFF. The DNA of the CDR3 is TGTGCCAGCAGCTTATTGGAGAACACTGAAGCTTTCTTT.

The chain uses TRBV5-5 and TRBJ2-1; TRBD1 might be the D (6 bases). V lost 5 bases and J lost 6, with 12 bases in between. Germline-derived CDR1 and CDR2 are SGHKS and YYEKEE (reference sequence). The CDR3 is 13 amino acids. The CDR3 protein is CASRPTGFNEQFF. Here the CDR3 DNA reads TGTGCCAGCAGGCCGACAGGCTTCAATGAGCAGTTCTTC. Looking up the rest from reference TRBV5-5 and TRBJ2-1 gives the full variable domain: DAGVTQSPTHLIKTRGQQVTLRCSPISGHKSVSWYQQVLGQGPQFIFQYYEKEERGRGNFPDRFSARQFPNYSSELNVNALLLGDSALYLCASRPTGFNEQFFGPGTRLTVL.